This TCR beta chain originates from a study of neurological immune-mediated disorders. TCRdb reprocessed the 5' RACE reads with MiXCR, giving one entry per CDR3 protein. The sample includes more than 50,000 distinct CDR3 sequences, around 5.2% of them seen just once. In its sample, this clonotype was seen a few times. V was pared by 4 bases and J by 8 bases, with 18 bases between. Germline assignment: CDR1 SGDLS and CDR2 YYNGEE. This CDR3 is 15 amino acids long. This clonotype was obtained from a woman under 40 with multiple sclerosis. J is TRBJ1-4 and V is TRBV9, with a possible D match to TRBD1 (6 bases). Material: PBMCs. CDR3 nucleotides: TGTGCCAGCAGCAAAGGAGGGGGGCAGAGGGAAAAACTGTTTTTT. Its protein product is CASSKGGGQREKLFF.